This T cell receptor (beta chain) came from a study of CD8+ T cells in alopecia areata. The authors extracted RNA and reverse transcribed it into cDNA as the sequencing template. The protocol was immunoSEQ multiplex PCR, while the TCRdb copy is restricted to in-frame clones and leaves out a portion. The table includes 140,000 to 150,000 clones, 51% detected once. Per the germline V gene, CDR1 is MNHEY and CDR2 is SVGAGI. CDR3 size: 12 residues. The ends lost 7 bases at V and 7 bases at J; junction bases unmatched: 5. Peripheral blood, together with lesional scalp punch biopsies, was collected from alopecia areata patients.

Sequencing used CD4+ T cells sorted from blood, obtained at week 0. The TCR sequence derives from a human donor with alopecia areata. The V gene is TRBV6-5, the J gene TRBJ1-2, with 8 bases lining up with TRBD1. The CDR3 protein is CASKQGAGGYTF. In nucleotides, the CDR3 is TGTGCCAGCAAGCAGGGGGCGGGTGGCTACACCTTC.